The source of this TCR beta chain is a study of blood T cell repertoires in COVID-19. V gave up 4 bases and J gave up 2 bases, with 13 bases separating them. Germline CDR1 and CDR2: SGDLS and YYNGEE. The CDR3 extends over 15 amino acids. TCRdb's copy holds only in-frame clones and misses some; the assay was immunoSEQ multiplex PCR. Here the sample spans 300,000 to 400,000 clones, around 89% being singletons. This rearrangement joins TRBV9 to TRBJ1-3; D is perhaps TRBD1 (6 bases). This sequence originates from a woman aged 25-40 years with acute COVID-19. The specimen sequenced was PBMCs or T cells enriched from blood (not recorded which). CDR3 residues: CASSPTGTTGNTIYF. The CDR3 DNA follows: TGTGCCAGCAGCCCAACAGGGACAACTGGAAACACCATATATTTT.